The 32 T cell receptor beta chains below all came from one sample that was sequenced in a study of OX40 agonist ivuxolimab in advanced cancers. The data were produced by immunoSEQ multiplex PCR, yet TCRdb's version contains in-frame clones alone and is incomplete. The sample carries about 110,000 clones, around nine tenths recorded once. Sequenced here: CD4+ or CD8+ T cells sorted from blood, sampled in a trial of the OX40 agonist ivuxolimab. Receptors originate from an adult with an advanced solid tumor such as melanoma, head and neck, liver or kidney cancer.

Points on this clone: Other DNA sequences within the sample encode an identical CDR3. The J gene is TRBJ1-1, the V gene TRBV28, with D unresolved. The CDR3 length is 13 residues. CDR1 is MDHEN and CDR2 is SYDVKM in the germline V gene. Between the trimmed V and J ends, which lost 1 base and 0 bases, there was a span of 3 bases. For the CDR3, the DNA is TGTGCCAGCAGTTTATTTATGAACACTGAAGCTTTCTTT. Translated: CASSLFMNTEAFF.

The chain uses TRBV5-3 and TRBJ1-5, with D possibly matching TRBD1 (6 bases). TRBV5-3 counts as an open reading frame of uncertain function. The CDR3 runs to 16 residues. Deletions cut 1 base from V and 2 bases from J, with 13 bases between. CDR3 protein: CARSLRSDRRNQPQHF. The CDR3 nucleotides read TGTGCCAGAAGCTTGCGGTCGGACAGACGCAATCAGCCCCAGCATTTT.

The V gene is TRBV21-1, the J gene TRBJ1-1; whether TRBD1, the table's D call, matches the DNA was not checked. TRBV21-1 is an annotated pseudogene. The CDR3 loop spans 13 amino acids. The CDR3 is CASSNRDETEAFF. The DNA for the CDR3 is TGTGCCAGCAGCAACAGGGATGAGACTGAAGCTTTCTTT.

The chain joins TRBV28 to TRBJ2-4, with unresolved D. CDR1 is MDHEN and CDR2 is SYDVKM in the germline V gene. Trimming left V 6 bases short and J 8 bases short, with 11 bases between. The CDR3 is 12 residues long. The CDR3, as DNA: TGTGCCAGCAGGGCGGCTTCGGACATTCAGTACTTC. It specifies CASRAASDIQYF.

V usage is TRBV7-6 and J usage is TRBJ2-3; TRBD2 aligns across 12 bases. This CDR3 is 15 amino acids long. From germline, CDR1 is SGHVS and CDR2 FNYEAQ. The J segment lost 3 bases and the V segment lost 3 bases, leaving 1 base of the junction unmatched. As DNA, the CDR3 is TGTGCCAGCAGCTTCGGGACTAGCGGGACAGATACGCAGTATTTT. It translates to CASSFGTSGTDTQYF. Variable domain in full (rest from reference TRBV7-6 and TRBJ2-3): GAGVSQSPRYKVTKRGQDVALRCDPISGHVSLYWYRQALGQGPEFLTYFNYEAQQDKSGLPNDRFSAERPEGSISTLTIQRTEQRDSAMYRCASSFGTSGTDTQYFGPGTRLTVL.

The chain joins TRBV10-3 to TRBJ1-2; D remains ambiguous. The CDR3 totals 12 residues. V shed 3 bases and J shed 2 bases, with 4 bases lying between them. Germline assignment: CDR1 ENHRY and CDR2 SYGVKD. The CDR3, as DNA: TGTGCCATCAGTGACGGGAACTATGGCTACACCTTC. Protein sequence: CAISDGNYGYTF.

V gene TRBV30 combines with J gene TRBJ2-3, with D uncertain. The CDR3 is 14 residues long. Germline CDR1 GTSNPN, CDR2 SVGIG (reference sequence). The V end was cut by 4 bases, the J end by 0 bases, with 11 bases between. The CDR3 sequence is CAWNLLTSTDTQYF. For the CDR3, the DNA is TGTGCCTGGAATCTGCTCACTAGCACAGATACGCAGTATTTT.

The CDR3 nucleotides read TGCGCCAGCAGCTTGGCCAATCCTAGCACAGATACGCAGTATTTT. This encodes CASSLANPSTDTQYF. V gene TRBV5-1 combines with J gene TRBJ2-3; D unresolved. The V gene lost 0 bases and the J gene lost 0 bases, with 8 bases spanning the gap. Germline CDR1 SGHRS, CDR2 YFSETQ. CDR3 length equals 15 residues.

A single count supports this clone. The V call is TRBV5-1, the J call TRBJ2-7; 8 bases align to TRBD1. The CDR3 loop spans 13 amino acids. Trimming at V came to 2 bases and at J to 6 bases, leaving 4 bases not matched to a gene. Germline V gene data show CDR1 as SGHRS and CDR2 as YFSETQ. The CDR3 reads CASSFQGAREQYF. DNA of the CDR3: TGCGCCAGCAGCTTTCAGGGGGCGCGCGAGCAGTACTTC. The full variable domain, with the rest looked up from reference TRBV5-1 and TRBJ2-7, is KAGVTQTPRYLIKTRGQQVTLSCSPISGHRSVSWYQQTPGQGLQFLFEYFSETQRNKGNFPGRFSGRQFSNSRSEMNVSTLELGDSALYLCASSFQGAREQYFGPGTRLTVT.

The sample holds one count of this clone. This sequence joins TRBV6-5 and TRBJ1-2, with 10 bases aligning to TRBD1. Germline loops: CDR1 MNHEY, CDR2 SVGAGI. CDR3 size: 15 residues. V dropped 0 bases and J dropped 4; count of bases not matched to a gene: 2. CDR3 protein: CASSYSGTGVYGYTF. CDR3 in DNA: TGTGCCAGCAGTTACTCCGGGACAGGGGTCTATGGCTACACCTTC.

The V gene is TRBV5-1, the J gene TRBJ1-3, with 7 bases lining up with TRBD1. The length of the CDR3 is 14 residues. CDR1 and CDR2 from the germline V gene are SGHRS and YFSETQ. With V trimmed by 4 bases and J by 2 bases, 3 bases remained unmatched. The CDR3 coding sequence is TGCGCCAGCAGCGATCAGGGGGCTGGAAACACCATATATTTT. Amino acid sequence: CASSDQGAGNTIYF.

This chain joins TRBV5-1 and TRBJ2-1, with 9 nucleotides matching TRBD2. With 4 bases clipped from V and 8 bases from J, the junction kept 13 bases outside the gene matches. The CDR3 extends over 16 amino acids. Per germline, CDR1 SGHRS and CDR2 YFSETQ. CDR3 loop: CASSTSGLAGTDEQFF. The CDR3 bases are TGCGCCAGCAGCACCAGCGGCCTAGCGGGGACCGATGAGCAGTTCTTC.

V usage is TRBV5-5 and J usage is TRBJ2-7; perhaps TRBD2 as D (6 bases). This CDR3 region has 13 residues. In germline, CDR1 is SGHKS, CDR2 YYEKEE (reference sequence). The V end was cut by 0 bases, the J end by 4 bases, with 8 bases between. CDR3 loop: CASSLAGRYEQYF. CDR3 nucleotide sequence: TGTGCCAGCAGCTTGGCGGGGAGGTACGAGCAGTACTTC.

V is TRBV7-2 and J is TRBJ1-3, with a possible D match to TRBD1 (5 bases). V lost 4 bases, J lost 4 bases, and 8 bases lay in between. This CDR3 spans 13 amino acids. The germline V gene has CDR1 SGHTA and CDR2 FQGNSA. The CDR3: CASSSGSGNTIYF. The CDR3 DNA sequence: TGTGCCAGCAGCTCAGGGTCAGGAAACACCATATATTTT.

The genes are TRBV9 and TRBJ2-1, with 11 bases lining up with TRBD2. The CDR3 loop spans 15 amino acids. Germline V gene data show CDR1 as SGDLS and CDR2 as YYNGEE. With V trimmed by 3 bases and J by 4 bases, 3 bases remained unmatched. The CDR3 is CASSAGLAEYNEQFF. CDR3 DNA: TGTGCCAGCAGCGCGGGACTAGCGGAGTACAATGAGCAGTTCTTC.

The chain couples TRBV11-2 to TRBJ1-2, with D unclear. The CDR3 has 13 amino acids. V lost 2 bases to trimming and J lost 5 bases, with 9 bases between them. CDR1 is SGHAT, CDR2 FQNNGV, per germline. The CDR3 is CASSLSVPYGYTF. Written as DNA, the CDR3 is TGTGCCAGCAGCTTATCCGTTCCTTATGGCTACACCTTC. Combining the CDR3 with reference TRBV11-2 and TRBJ1-2 gives the whole variable domain EAGVAQSPRYKIIEKRQSVAFWCNPISGHATLYWYQQILGQGPKLLIQFQNNGVVDDSQLPKDRFSAERLKGVDSTLKIQPAKLEDSAVYLCASSLSVPYGYTFGSGTRLTVV.

V and J are TRBV11-2 and TRBJ1-6; the D is unclear. Trimming removed 5 bases from V and 5 bases from J, with 16 bases in between. There are 16 residues in the CDR3. From germline, CDR1 is SGHAT and CDR2 FQNNGV. CDR3 protein: CASSQLSFVDNSPLHF. The DNA of the CDR3 is TGTGCCAGCAGCCAACTTAGCTTTGTGGATAATTCACCCCTCCACTTT. The variable domain in full, with the rest retrieved from reference TRBV11-2 and TRBJ1-6, is EAGVAQSPRYKIIEKRQSVAFWCNPISGHATLYWYQQILGQGPKLLIQFQNNGVVDDSQLPKDRFSAERLKGVDSTLKIQPAKLEDSAVYLCASSQLSFVDNSPLHFGNGTRLTVT.

The V call is TRBV27, the J call TRBJ1-4; D remains unclear. V shed 0 bases and J shed 3 bases, with 11 bases lying between them. CDR1 is MNHEY and CDR2 is SMNVEV in the germline V gene (reference sequence). The CDR3 has 16 residues. CDR3 sequence (DNA): TGTGCCAGCAGTTTATCAGGGCAGGCGGCTAATGAAAAACTGTTTTTT. This gives the protein CASSLSGQAANEKLFF. The full variable domain, in which reference TRBV27 and TRBJ1-4 provide the parts outside the CDR3, is EAQVTQNPRYLITVTGKKLTVTCSQNMNHEYMSWYRQDPGLGLRQIYYSMNVEVTDKGDVPEGYKVSRKEKRNFPLILESPSPNQTSLYFCASSLSGQAANEKLFFGSGTQLSVL.

The V and J genes are TRBV21-1 and TRBJ1-1; the D call of TRBD1 is as the table states it, not checked on the DNA. TRBV21-1 is designated a pseudogene. The CDR3 sequence is 18 residues long. The DNA for the CDR3 is TGTGCCAGCAGCGAGAACACGCAAAACACCCTCAGGGACACTGAAGCTTTCTTT. Encoded protein: CASSENTQNTLRDTEAFF.

The chain recombines TRBV6-5 with TRBJ2-7; D gene unclear. Trimming removed 4 bases at V and 3 bases at J, with 10 bases between. This CDR3 region has 13 residues. Per the germline V gene, CDR1 is MNHEY and CDR2 is SVGAGI. This chain's CDR3 is CASSLTRHYEQYF. CDR3 bases: TGTGCCAGCAGTTTGACCAGACACTACGAGCAGTACTTC.

The chain uses TRBV6-6 and TRBJ1-1; tentatively, D is TRBD1 (5 bases). This CDR3 is built from 13 residues. V lost 7 bases and J lost 4, with 13 bases in between. Germline lookup yields CDR1 MNHNY and CDR2 SVGAGI (reference sequence). The CDR3 sequence: CASNSGAGTEAFF. The CDR3 coding sequence is TGTGCCAGCAACTCCGGGGCTGGCACTGAAGCTTTCTTT.

The J gene is TRBJ2-5, the V gene TRBV10-2; D may be TRBD2 (5 bases). CDR3 length: 14 amino acids. The germline V and J ends were trimmed by 4 bases and 5 bases, with 14 bases remaining between them. CDR1 is WSHSY and CDR2 is SAAADI in the germline V gene. CDR3 loop: CASSVFEGLETQYF. The CDR3 DNA is TGCGCCAGCAGTGTATTTGAGGGATTGGAGACCCAGTACTTC.

V gene TRBV6-5 combines with J gene TRBJ2-5; D possibly matches TRBD1 or TRBD2 (5 bases each). The CDR3 extends over 14 amino acids. The germline V and J ends were trimmed by 2 bases and 4 bases, with 11 bases remaining between them. CDR1 and CDR2 from the germline V gene are MNHEY and SVGAGI. CDR3 in amino acids: CASSYVSGGETQYF. In DNA, the CDR3 is TGTGCCAGCAGTTACGTCAGTGGGGGAGAGACCCAGTACTTC.

This clone appeared once. This chain connects TRBV11-2 to TRBJ2-7, with D hard to call. The CDR3 consists of 12 residues. V shed 5 bases and J shed 2 bases, with 7 bases lying between them. Germline V gene data show CDR1 as SGHAT and CDR2 as FQNNGV. CDR3 region: CASSPAAYEQYF. The CDR3 DNA reads TGTGCCAGCAGCCCTGCCGCCTACGAGCAGTACTTC.

The gene calls are TRBV18 and TRBJ1-1; D perhaps matches TRBD1 (6 bases). The CDR3 runs to 14 residues. The ends were cut back, 5 bases at V and 1 base at J, with 11 bases in the middle. Germline lookup yields CDR1 KGHSH and CDR2 LQKENI. The CDR3 DNA sequence: TGTGCCAGCTCATCGGGACAACCGAACACTGAAGCTTTCTTT. Translating it yields CASSSGQPNTEAFF.

This clone was seen a single time. This chain connects TRBV11-2 to TRBJ2-1; no clear D. V dropped 1 base and J dropped 6 bases, with 7 bases sitting between them. Looked up from germline, CDR1 is SGHAT and CDR2 is FQNNGV. This CDR3 is built from 13 residues. CDR3 sequence: CASSLGGINEQFF. CDR3 coding DNA: TGTGCCAGCAGCTTAGGTGGGATCAATGAGCAGTTCTTC.

This clone was seen a single time. The chain couples TRBV7-2 to TRBJ1-1; 7 bases are shared with TRBD1. Germline CDR1 reads SGHTA; CDR2 reads FQGNSA. This CDR3 comprises 15 residues. V shed 2 bases, J shed 4 bases, and the junction held 7 bases outside the gene matches. The CDR3 is CASSLRRGRGTEAFF. In nucleotides, the CDR3 is TGTGCCAGCAGCTTAAGGAGGGGGCGCGGCACTGAAGCTTTCTTT.

The chain joins TRBV7-2 to TRBJ2-3; possibly TRBD1 for D (7 bases). From germline, CDR1 is SGHTA and CDR2 FQGNSA. V was pared by 4 bases and J by 4 bases, with 18 bases between. This CDR3 comprises 16 residues. CDR3 sequence: CASSWSGGPRADTQYF. As DNA, the CDR3 is TGTGCCAGCAGCTGGTCAGGGGGGCCCCGGGCAGATACGCAGTATTTT.

The chain has TRBV19 and TRBJ1-5; 7 bases are a match to TRBD1. CDR3 size: 14 residues. From germline, CDR1 is LNHDA and CDR2 SQIVND (reference sequence). V lost 10 bases to trimming and J lost 4 bases; unmatched junction nucleotides: 10. CDR3 bases: TGTGCCACCTCAGTAGGACAGGTAAATCAGCCCCAGCATTTT. Translating it yields CATSVGQVNQPQHF. The entire variable domain, with the rest obtained from reference TRBV19 and TRBJ1-5, is as follows: DGGITQSPKYLFRKEGQNVTLSCEQNLNHDAMYWYRQDPGQGLRLIYYSQIVNDFQKGDIAEGYSVSREKKESFPLTVTSAQKNPTAFYLCATSVGQVNQPQHFGDGTRLSIL.

The J gene is TRBJ1-3, the V gene TRBV19; D perhaps matches TRBD1 (5 bases). Between the trimmed V and J ends, which lost 7 bases and 16 bases, there was a span of 23 bases. This CDR3 is 13 amino acids long. CDR1 is LNHDA, CDR2 SQIVND, per germline (reference sequence). The CDR3 spells CASNSPGTPVKYF. CDR3 DNA: TGTGCCAGTAACTCTCCCGGGACCCCAGTAAAGTATTTT.

The chain uses TRBV7-9 and TRBJ1-3; no reliable D call. The CDR3 sequence is 11 residues long. Trimming stripped 8 bases from V and 4 bases from J, with 6 bases between. Germline V gene sequence: CDR1 SEHNR, CDR2 FQNEAQ (reference sequence). The CDR3 is CASAQGNTIYF. The CDR3 coding sequence is TGTGCCAGCGCGCAGGGAAACACCATATATTTT. The whole variable domain, filled in from reference TRBV7-9 and TRBJ1-3, reads DTGVSQNPRHKITKRGQNVTFRCDPISEHNRLYWYRQTLGQGPEFLTYFQNEAQLEKSRLLSDRFSAERPKGSFSTLEIQRTEQGDSAMYLCASAQGNTIYFGEGSWLTVV.

This chain links TRBV6-6 with TRBJ2-7, with 8 bases aligning to TRBD2. From germline, CDR1 is MNHNY and CDR2 SVGAGI (reference sequence). This CDR3 comprises 14 residues. The V segment lost 5 bases and the J segment 2 bases; nucleotides outside the gene matches: 5. CDR3 nucleotide sequence: TGTGCCAGCAGTATCACTAGCGGACCCTACGAGCAGTACTTC. Translation: CASSITSGPYEQYF.